This TCR beta chain was sequenced in a study of blood T cell repertoires in COVID-19. The germline V gene has CDR1 SGHRS and CDR2 YFSETQ. This CDR3 is built from 15 residues. The ends lost 0 bases at V and 5 bases at J; junction bases unmatched: 4. Original analysis: Nucleated cell number was recorded as an estimate derived from reference gene primer amplification. Measured with immunoSEQ multiplex PCR; TCRdb has only the in-frame clones, and not every one. V, J and clone size were drawn from that table, and D and trimming were deduced from the DNA. In the table there are a few hundred thousand clones, 90% of which are singletons.

The chain carries TRBV5-1 and TRBJ2-1, with 8 bases aligning to TRBD1. This sequence originates from a woman aged 55 to 70 with COVID-19, enrolled during active disease. Sample: peripheral blood. CDR3: CASSLGQGAHNEQFF. The CDR3 DNA sequence: TGCGCCAGCAGCTTGGGGCAGGGGGCGCACAATGAGCAGTTCTTC.